This T cell receptor beta chain was recorded in a study of graft-versus-host responses after intestinal transplantation. Across the whole study: Transplants given to recipients were multivisceral, liver-intestinal, or isolated intestinal. For approximately 3 years after anti-thymocyte globulin induction, all recipients took tacrolimus and steroids. Whole-study findings and limits: Peak levels of circulating GvH clones tracked with early post-transplant HvG declines. GvH clones occurred in recipient marrow; some first appeared in ileum or blood.

This table comes from immunoSEQ multiplex PCR, and its TCRdb copy is limited to in-frame clones, with some not included. Of about 99,000 clones listed, approximately 93% are singletons. In regard to this clone: Its matching antigen is unknown.

Trimming took off 4 bases at V and 3 bases at J, with 13 bases between the two ends. CDR1 and CDR2 (germline): SGHRS, YFSETQ. CDR3 length: 14 residues. Material: unstimulated CD8+ T cells sorted from spleen or lymph node cells, obtained before intestinal transplant. The sequence was obtained from a human donor who received an intestinal transplant. The V call is TRBV5-1, the J call TRBJ1-2; D is unclear. The CDR3 DNA sequence: TGCGCCAGCAGCGTTACCGAACGGGACTATGGCTACACCTTC. This sequence encodes CASSVTERDYGYTF.